This TCR beta chain was observed in a study of T cell clones after liver transplantation (dated by TCRdb to between 2018 and 2020). Regarding the study in general: ITN030ST, the source of the samples, was a randomized trial that attempted immunosuppression withdrawal within 2 years of liver transplantation. After a pre-transplant mixed lymphocyte reaction, TCRbeta sequencing was used to pinpoint donor-reactive T cell clones, which were subsequently tracked in post-transplant blood. Blood samples were collected pre-transplant, pre-randomization before withdrawal, and post-randomization after either complete withdrawal or failed withdrawal. Of the 8 liver transplant recipients making up the studied cohort, 3 were classified as tolerant and 5 as non-tolerant. Of the eight recipients, three were HCV-positive, while the remaining recipients had been transplanted for non-autoimmune, non-viral indications. Third party-reactive TCRbeta sequences from pre-transplant MLRs were also identified as an antigen-independent comparator for donor-reactive sequences. Subjects received no induction therapy and standard immunosuppression until randomization at 12-24 months post-transplant. To count as tolerant, a recipient had to stay completely off immunosuppression for at least one year without liver enzymes climbing beyond twice the upper limit of normal.

Unstimulated PBMCs, after thawing, were stained for CD3, CD4 and CD8 and then FACS-sorted into CD3+CD4+ and CD3+CD8+ populations. All 8 studied subjects were randomized to withdrawal of immunosuppression. The Qiagen DNeasy Blood and Tissue Kit was used for isolation of genomic DNA. V loses 5 bases, J loses 3 bases, and the germline ends lie 8 bases apart. The germline V gene (reference sequence) supplies CDR1 SEHNR and CDR2 FQNEAQ. The CDR3 sequence holds 13 residues, the cysteine and phenylalanine included. Only the CDR3 DNA is retained, 39 bases long and in frame from the first base. The paper as a whole reports these results and caveats: The conclusions were preliminary, being limited by small, heterogeneous patient numbers and by non-standardized post-transplant time points. Since no allograft tissue specimens were available, donor-reactive T cells may have migrated into the graft instead of being deleted. The decline in donor-reactive sequences exceeded the decline in third party-reactive sequences, suggesting partial antigen-specific deletion that was unrelated to withdrawal success. A significant post-transplant decrease in circulating donor-reactive CD4 TCRbeta sequences was observed in most of the 8 subjects, irrespective of tolerance or HCV status. In two subjects, low numbers of available donor cells limited the measurable donor-reactive repertoire. When repertoire turnover was taken into account, detection of donor-reactive sequences was significantly reduced in 7 of 8 subjects for CD4 and in 8 of 8 subjects for CD8.

High-throughput TCRbeta CDR3 sequencing of frozen genomic DNA was performed by immunoSEQ, including PCR amplification, mapping, bias correction and internal controls. On the study's bioinformatics: Only productive rearrangements were retained, with each unique TCRbeta sequence defined by its CDR3 nucleotide sequence together with its V and J gene. A sequence counted as donor-reactive only if the sequence showed at least 5-fold expansion in CFSE-low cells compared with unstimulated pre-transplant cells and had a frequency of at least 0.01%. To ensure at least 90% detection power, minimum frequency thresholds were set for each subject based on that subject's lowest-template unstimulated sample. Repertoire turnover was measured by Jensen-Shannon divergence between the top 1000 TCRbeta sequences post- and pre-transplant. Two-sided Fisher's exact tests were used to test for changes in the detection of donor-reactive sequences. Drawn from immuneACCESS, this table holds only the in-frame rearrangements with V and J called that TCRdb kept. Clones are partly lost; checked studies trace under half to an unresolved V gene and leave the rest unexplained. V and J calls and clone size are as listed in that table; D and trimming were resolved from the DNA. The table for this sample lists 95,000 to 110,000 clones; 84% of them were counted only once. Approximately 3% of the sample is held by the ten biggest clonotypes.

Note on this clone: Its antigen remains unidentified. Base quality data are lacking; no much larger clone is found one base away.

The specimen comprised CD4+ T cells from blood, sampled approximately 45 months after liver transplant. The sequence is built from TRBV7-9 and TRBJ1-3; the D gene lacks a confident call. This TCR was recovered from a human patient who received a liver transplant. Following a transplant, some T lymphocytes may have been derived from the graft donor. The CDR3 protein sequence reads: CASSPTGGNTIYF. At the DNA level, the sequence is TGTGCCAGCAGCCCGACCGGTGGAAACACCATATATTTT. This CDR3, with the reference TRBV7-9 and TRBJ1-3 proteins standing in past its ends, gives the full variable domain DTGVSQNPRHKITKRGQNVTFRCDPISEHNRLYWYRQTLGQGPEFLTYFQNEAQLEKSRLLSDRFSAERPKGSFSTLEIQRTEQGDSAMYLCASSPTGGNTIYFGEGSWLTVV.